Sequencing of this T cell receptor (beta chain) was carried out in a study of blood T cell repertoires in COVID-19. The wider study: The analysed material was cDNA or gDNA that came from T cells, B-cell-depleted T cells, or PBMCs.

V lost 3 bases, J lost 6 bases, and 7 bases stayed unmatched. From germline, CDR1 is LNHDA and CDR2 SQIVND (reference sequence). The CDR3 is made up of 15 amino acids. Followed over time, Seattle patients had been enrolled while infection was active. Assay: immunoSEQ multiplex PCR; the TCRdb copy retains only in-frame clones and omits some. The data show about 140,000 clones, 84% seen once. V is TRBV19 and J is TRBJ1-1; 10 nucleotides agree with TRBD1. The source material was peripheral blood. The TCR was taken from a man under 40 with COVID-19, enrolled during active disease. CDR3 nucleotide sequence: TGTGCCAGTAGTATTACGGGGACAGGGGATTCTGAAGCTTTCTTT. Translated: CASSITGTGDSEAFF.